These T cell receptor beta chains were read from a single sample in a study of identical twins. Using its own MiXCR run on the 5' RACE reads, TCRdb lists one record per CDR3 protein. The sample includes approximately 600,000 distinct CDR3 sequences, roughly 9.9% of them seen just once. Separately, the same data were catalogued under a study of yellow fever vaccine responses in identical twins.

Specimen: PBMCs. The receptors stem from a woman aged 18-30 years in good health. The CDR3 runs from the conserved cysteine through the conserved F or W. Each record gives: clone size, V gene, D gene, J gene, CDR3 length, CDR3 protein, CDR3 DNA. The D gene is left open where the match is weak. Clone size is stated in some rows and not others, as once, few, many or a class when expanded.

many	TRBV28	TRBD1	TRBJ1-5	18	CATNDRGRNNYSNQPQHF	TGTGCCACCAACGACAGGGGTCGAAACAATTATAGCAATCAGCCCCAGCATTTT
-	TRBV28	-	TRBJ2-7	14	CASSYRDSKREQYF	TGTGCCAGCAGTTACCGGGACTCCAAGCGCGAGCAGTACTTC
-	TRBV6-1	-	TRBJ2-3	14	CASSPGTTTDTQYF	TGTGCCAGCAGTCCCGGGACAACCACAGATACGCAGTATTTT
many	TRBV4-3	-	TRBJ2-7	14	CASSQARGGYEQYF	TGCGCCAGCAGCCAAGCCCGAGGGGGCTACGAGCAGTACTTC
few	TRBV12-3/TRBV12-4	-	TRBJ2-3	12	CASSWSPDTQYF	TGTGCCAGCAGTTGGTCACCAGATACGCAGTATTTT
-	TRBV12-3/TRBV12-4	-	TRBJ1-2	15	CASSLASGTSYGYTF	TGTGCCAGCAGTTTAGCGTCCGGGACAAGCTATGGCTACACCTTC
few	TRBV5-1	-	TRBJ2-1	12	CASLQKKGEQFF	TGCGCCAGCCTTCAGAAGAAGGGTGAGCAGTTCTTC
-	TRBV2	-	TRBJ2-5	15	CASGDWDMFQETQYF	TGTGCCAGCGGGGACTGGGATATGTTCCAAGAGACCCAGTACTTC
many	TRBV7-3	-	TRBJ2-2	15	CASSSGTGNTGELFF	TGTGCCAGCAGCTCCGGGACTGGGAACACCGGGGAGCTGTTTTTT
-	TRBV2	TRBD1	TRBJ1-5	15	CASGAGTGWDQPQHF	TGTGCCAGCGGAGCAGGGACAGGGTGGGATCAGCCCCAGCATTTT
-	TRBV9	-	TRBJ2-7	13	CASSPHSGVEQYF	TGTGCCAGCAGCCCCCACAGTGGTGTAGAGCAGTACTTC
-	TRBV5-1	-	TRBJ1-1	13	CASSMDRNTEAFF	TGCGCCAGCAGTATGGACAGGAACACTGAAGCTTTCTTT
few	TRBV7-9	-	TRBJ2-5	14	CASSGTGRGETQYF	TGTGCCAGCAGTGGAACGGGCCGTGGGGAGACCCAGTACTTC
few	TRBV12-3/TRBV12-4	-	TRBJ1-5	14	CASSWRVGNQPQHF	TGTGCCAGCAGCTGGAGGGTGGGCAATCAGCCCCAGCATTTT
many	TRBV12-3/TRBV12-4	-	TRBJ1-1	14	CASSRDRQATEAFF	TGTGCCAGCAGTCGTGACAGGCAGGCCACTGAAGCTTTCTTT
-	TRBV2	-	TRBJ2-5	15	CASSSGASYQETQYF	TGTGCCAGCAGCTCGGGAGCCTCGTACCAAGAGACCCAGTACTTC
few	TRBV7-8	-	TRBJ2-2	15	CASSLVSSYTGELFF	TGTGCCAGCAGCTTAGTGTCGTCCTACACCGGGGAGCTGTTTTTT
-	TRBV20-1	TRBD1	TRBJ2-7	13	CSASTGGSYEQYF	TGCAGTGCTAGCACAGGGGGCTCCTACGAGCAGTACTTC
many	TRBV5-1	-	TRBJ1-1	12	CASGRGPTEAFF	TGCGCCAGCGGCAGGGGTCCCACTGAAGCTTTCTTT
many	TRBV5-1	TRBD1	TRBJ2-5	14	CASSPGTGAETQYF	TGCGCCAGCAGCCCAGGGACAGGTGCTGAGACCCAGTACTTC
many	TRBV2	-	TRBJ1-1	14	CASSEEGLNTEAFF	TGTGCCAGCAGTGAAGAGGGCTTGAACACTGAAGCTTTCTTT
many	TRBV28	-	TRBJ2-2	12	CASKTGVGELFF	TGTGCCAGCAAGACCGGGGTCGGGGAGCTGTTTTTT
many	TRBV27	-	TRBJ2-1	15	CASSLWTDPYNEQFF	TGTGCCAGCAGTTTATGGACAGACCCCTACAATGAGCAGTTCTTC
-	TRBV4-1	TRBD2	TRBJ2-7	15	CASSQPGTSDYEQYF	TGCGCCAGCAGCCAACCCGGGACTAGCGACTACGAGCAGTACTTC